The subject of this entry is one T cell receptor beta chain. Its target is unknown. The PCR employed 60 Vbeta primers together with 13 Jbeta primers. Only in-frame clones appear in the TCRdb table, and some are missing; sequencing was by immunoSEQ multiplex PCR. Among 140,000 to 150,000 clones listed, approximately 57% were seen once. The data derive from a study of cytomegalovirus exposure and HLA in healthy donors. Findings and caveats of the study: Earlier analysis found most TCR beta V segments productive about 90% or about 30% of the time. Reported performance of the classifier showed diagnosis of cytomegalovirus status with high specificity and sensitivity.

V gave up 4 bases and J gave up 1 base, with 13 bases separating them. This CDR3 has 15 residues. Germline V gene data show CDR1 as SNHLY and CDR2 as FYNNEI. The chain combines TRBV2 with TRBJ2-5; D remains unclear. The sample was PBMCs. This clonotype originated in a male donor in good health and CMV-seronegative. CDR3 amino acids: CASSGGYGAQETQYF. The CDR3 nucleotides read TGTGCCAGCAGTGGAGGATATGGTGCCCAAGAGACCCAGTACTTC.